This entry describes one T cell receptor beta chain. The target of this receptor is not known. The sample comes from a study of cytomegalovirus exposure and HLA in healthy donors (dated by TCRdb to about 2017). Notes on the research overall: In an earlier analysis of approximately 500 of the donors, 250 to 350 Gb of sequence data and 117 million unique TCR beta sequences from 180 million or so T cells were reported. About 320 gigabases of sequencing data and approximately 85 million unique TCR sequences were included in an early release covering roughly 700 HLA-typed donors. The genetic ancestry cluster associated with self-reported Caucasian donors included approximately 85% of the approximately 430 genotyped donors. The study aimed to test whether signatures of past pathogen exposure could be identified by cataloging public T cell receptors. The T cell repertoires of 666 subjects were profiled by immunosequencing and related to cytomegalovirus serostatus. A separate validation cohort of approximately 120 different subjects was used in addition to the approximately 640-subject first cohort. To predict cytomegalovirus infection status, the study combined high-throughput TCR immunosequencing, statistical association of individual TCRs with disease status, and machine learning. A later analysis re-analyzed previously published TCR beta repertoires from approximately 700 donors and added high-resolution HLA genotyping to study TCR occurrence patterns. Rather than drawing on any new phenotypic data, the later analysis identified candidate immune exposures from TCR beta sequences and the way those sequences occurred across donors. An earlier analysis of fewer than 750 of the donors used high-throughput TCR beta sequencing to judge whether each TCR beta V gene segment behaved as functional or pseudogenic. Donor age, sex, ethnicity and CMV serostatus were collected together with the repertoire data. A later genetic analysis took genome-wide SNP genotypes for about 65% of the 666 donors and used that subset as a discovery cohort. All discovery cohort repertoires had been generated on a single sequencing platform. HLA typing covered class I and class II loci at four-digit resolution. The number of typed donors differed by locus: 629-630 for A, B, C, DRB1 and DQB1; 500 to 550 for DQA1; 606 for DPA1; and some 450 for DPB1. Four to six DR-DQ haplotypes were handled as single units for association and clustering, since linkage in the cohort was strong. Among some 410 genotyped donors of the cohort, an average of roughly 230,000 unique TCR beta nucleotide sequences was sequenced per donor, of which approximately 19% were non-productive. What the study reported, not specific to this receptor: In a later analysis, several top co-occurrence clusters were reported to appear linked to parvovirus B19, influenza, CMV and Epstein-Barr virus. CMV serostatus was the only immune exposure information available for the cohort. Because HLA typing was missing for some donors at each locus, association tests included only the typed subset. When HLA alleles, especially DR and DQ, strongly co-occurred, attributing TCR associations to individual alleles was difficult. Some IMGT-functional V segments, including TRBV6-2 and TRBV6-3, could not be distinguished by the 87-base-pair reads and were therefore excluded. A cluster of highly shared sequence variants was judged likely to represent a technical artifact of the sequencing pipeline. The authors suggested that the approach could potentially be extended to other disease states and immunological phenotypes. A total of some 180 TCR beta chains were listed by the study as associated with cytomegalovirus. Compared with the approximately 710-donor mean, donors in an Asian-associated ancestry cluster had fewer N-insertions in productive TCRs, according to a later genetic analysis. In both the original and validation cohorts, the classifier was reported to diagnose cytomegalovirus status with high specificity and sensitivity. According to a later analysis, TCR association rates differed among HLA loci, with DRB1 alleles showing the most associated TCRs and HLA-C alleles showing the fewest. Presence/absence analyses assumed roughly uniform sequencing depth across donors, an assumption that may not hold. In vitro tests confirmed that three of the cytomegalovirus-associated TCR beta chains recognize cytomegalovirus antigens. Specific HLA alleles were associated with some 15,000 TCR beta sequences at a false discovery rate of 0.05 in a later analysis. In a later analysis, most CMV-associated TCR beta chains were found to appear HLA-restricted, with HLA associations seemingly driven largely by CMV exposure. A later analysis found that HLA-associated TCR beta chains were more clonally expanded and had lower generation probabilities than equally common non-associated chains. Linkage disequilibrium might explain the correlated functional status among segregating V segments, but an unknown experimental factor could not be ruled out. Over 15 rarely observed V segments, including chromosome 9 orphons, were excluded from the earlier analysis of a few hundred of the donors because counts were too low. A later genetic analysis associated a missense DCLRE1C variant with V-gene and J-gene trimming of TCR beta chains, and an independent cohort replicated the association. In this cohort, only TCR beta chains were sequenced, and detectable features were limited by the absence of alpha or paired-chain data. A further reported finding was that TCR beta sequences accurately predicted the HLA-A and HLA-B alleles for most subjects in the first cohort. Across donors, most TCR sequences were observed very rarely, whereas some public TCRs were present in many individuals. Broadly in line with IMGT annotations, most TCR beta V segments showed up in productive rearrangements about 87% or about 30% of the time in an earlier analysis of under 700 of the donors.

In total, over 600 healthy bone marrow donors made up the cohort. Cohort members were all nominally healthy when sampled, although unrecorded immune exposures were likely present. The donor was CMV seropositive and was included in the group of around 300 seropositive cohort members. A peripheral blood sample was collected from each donor, and TCR beta sequencing was performed on peripheral blood mononuclear cells. The Qiagen DNeasy Blood Extraction Kit was used to extract genomic DNA from the blood cell samples. The protocol used for the library was the immunoSEQ multiplex PCR assay. For the multiplex PCR, a mixture combining 60 forward primers for TCR Vbeta segments and 13 reverse primers for TCR Jbeta segments was used. Amplification of the CDR3 region of rearranged TCR beta genes was performed with a multiplex PCR assay on genomic DNA. Amplified TCR beta libraries were sequenced as 87-base-pair reads on the Illumina HiSeq System. As for the authors' bioinformatics: A later analysis counted about 80 million unique TCR beta chains across the 700 or so repertoires, and around 9.9 million of these chains were shared by at least two donors. A nearest-neighbor algorithm error-corrected the raw reads and collapsed the reads into unique sequences, merging closely related sequences to remove PCR and sequencing errors. V, D and J gene segments were assigned by aligning CDR3 sequences to IMGT reference sequences. For a sequence to be retained, at least a six-nucleotide match to both a V gene segment and a J gene segment was required. Rearrangements were called productive when the CDR3 lacked stop codons and stayed in frame with V and J; all others were non-productive. CDR3 was defined by IMGT convention, running from the second conserved V-encoded cysteine to the conserved J-encoded phenylalanine. The earlier analysis of 587 of the donors excluded any sequence lacking an unambiguous match to a single V gene segment. An earlier analysis of 587 of the donors classified V segments as functional when productive rearrangements were above 56.7% and as segregating when the standard deviation between donors was above 5%. To diagnose cytomegalovirus status from the catalog of TCR beta chain sequences, a statistical classification framework was built. V and J gene assignment, in a later analysis, came from comparing TCR nucleotide sequences with IMGT/GENE-DB human TR gene sequences. Using the TCRdist pipeline, a later analysis assigned CDR3 sequences along with most-parsimonious VDJ recombination scenarios. A later analysis defined each TCR beta chain by its CDR3 amino acid sequence plus V-gene family, and excluded reads lacking a unique V-gene family. As a way to deal with suspected cross-contamination and a sequencing artifact, a later analysis dropped over 550 nucleotide sequences that were highly shared and had low generation probability. A later analysis calculated a clonal expansion index for each public chain from normalized within-repertoire ranks of inferred template counts. In a later analysis, generation probabilities were computed using a VDJ recombination model fitted to out-of-frame rearrangements, and the results were checked against IGoR. In a later analysis, hypergeometric tests were used to score TCR-TCR, TCR-HLA and TCR-CMV co-occurrence, with a repertoire-size bias correction applied to TCR pairs. To estimate false discovery rates, a later analysis permuted the HLA or CMV assignments 20 times. In a later analysis, co-occurring TCRs were grouped using DBSCAN, with TCRdist sequence similarity added in when clustering inside HLA-allele-positive subsets. Co-occurrence clustering excluded repertoires with fewer than 30,000 or more than 120,000 public chains, plus five with anomalous nucleotide sharing. TCRdb limited this immuneACCESS table to in-frame rearrangements with V and J called. A share of clones is missing; checked studies link under half to unresolved V genes, and the rest is unexplained. The V and J calls and clone size come from that table; D and trimming were worked out from the DNA. The table for this sample records 200,000 to 250,000 clones. Of the sample, around 1.1% is held by the ten largest clones.

The CDR1 and CDR2 encoded by the germline V gene (reference sequence) are MNHEY and SMNVEV. Germline trimming: 10 bases from V, 5 bases from J; junction bases outside gene matches: 3. The CDR3 has 11 amino acids, counting the end cysteine and phenylalanine. Only the CDR3 region is kept as DNA, spanning 33 bases read in frame from base 1. Sequenced material: PBMCs. The chain links TRBV27 with TRBJ2-7, with TRBD1 matching 9 junction bases. This TCR was sampled from a girl between 2 and 10 years old in good health and CMV-seropositive. The CDR3: CATGQGNEQYF. The nucleotides read TGTGCCACCGGACAGGGGAACGAGCAGTACTTC.